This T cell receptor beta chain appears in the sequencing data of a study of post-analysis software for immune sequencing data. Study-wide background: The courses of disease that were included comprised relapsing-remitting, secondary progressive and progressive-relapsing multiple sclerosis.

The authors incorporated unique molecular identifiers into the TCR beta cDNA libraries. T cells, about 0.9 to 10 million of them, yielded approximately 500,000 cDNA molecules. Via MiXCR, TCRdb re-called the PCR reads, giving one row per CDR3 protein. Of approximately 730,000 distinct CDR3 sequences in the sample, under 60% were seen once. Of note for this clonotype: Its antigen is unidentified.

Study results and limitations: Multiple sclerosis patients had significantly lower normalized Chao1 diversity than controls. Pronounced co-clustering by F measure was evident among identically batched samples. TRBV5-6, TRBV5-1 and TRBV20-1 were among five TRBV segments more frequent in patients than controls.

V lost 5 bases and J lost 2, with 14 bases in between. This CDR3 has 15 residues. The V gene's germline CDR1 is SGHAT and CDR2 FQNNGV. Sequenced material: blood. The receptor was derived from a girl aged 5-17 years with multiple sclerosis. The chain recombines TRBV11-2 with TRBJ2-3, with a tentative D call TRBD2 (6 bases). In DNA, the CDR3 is TGTGCCAGCAGCCCAGAGGGGCGGGACACAGATACGCAGTATTTT. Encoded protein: CASSPEGRDTDTQYF.